This TCR beta chain was identified during a study of early T cells in non-severe SARS-CoV-2 infection (dated by TCRdb to the early 2020s). Regarding the research as a whole: Because TCR sequencing relied on bulk RNA taken from unsorted whole blood, pairing of alpha and beta chains was not possible. Paper-wide results and their limitations: VDJdb matching was skewed toward anti-spike CD8 responses and likely underestimated virus-specific expansions, missing private and CD4 specificities.

The study was a case-control design nested within a healthcare worker cohort in London, UK, with weekly nasopharyngeal swab PCR tests and blood sampling. Between 23 and 31 March 2020, the week of the UK lockdown, healthcare workers were enrolled and then followed up weekly for as long as 16 weeks. Including the terminal cysteine and phenylalanine, the CDR3 comprises 15 residues. The kept DNA is CDR3 alone, 45 bases in frame from the first base. Here V drops 0 bases and J drops 4 bases, and the junction holds 4 bases not matched to any gene. As encoded in the germline V gene (reference sequence), CDR1 is DFQATT while CDR2 is SNEGSKA. At least ten counts were recorded for this clonotype. This receptor's antigen is unknown. Base qualities are missing; no much larger clone stands one base away. Receptor amplification or capture employed 5' RACE. Sequencing was carried out with a NextSeq 500. Unique molecular identifiers were attached to individual cDNA molecules in the TCR library protocol so that sequencing error and PCR bias could be corrected. Both TCR alpha and beta chains were sequenced, and tight co-correlation was observed between alpha and beta sequence abundances in each sample. The original pipeline was this. Decombinator V4 was used to annotate the V gene, J gene and CDR3 of the TCR sequences. TCRs were defined as expanded if a significant change between any two time points was detected under a Poisson model with p below 0.0001. TCR abundances were normalised to the total number of TCRs sequenced per sample and expressed as counts per million. MAIT TCRs were defined by TRAV1-2 paired with TRAJ12, TRAJ20 or TRAJ33, and iNKT TCRs by TRAV10 paired with TRAJ18. VDJdb, accessed 1 November 2021, was searched for CMV, EBV and SARS-CoV-2 annotated TCRs, with TCRs annotated for multiple antigens excluded. Starting from the raw public reads, TCRdb applied fastp trimming at Q25, assembled clones with MiXCR and retained in-frame beta chains. Merged by CDR3 protein, the rows form single entries marked with the most common genes and DNA. V and J calls and clone size were set by TCRdb, not the authors. The sample records around 55,000 distinct CDR3 sequences, around 12% of which are singletons. The top ten constitute 1.3% to 1.5% of the sample.

Here the chain combines TRBV20-1 and TRBJ1-5, with TRBD1 identical over 9 junction bases. Material: whole blood. The sequence was obtained from an adult who was a healthcare worker with PCR-confirmed SARS-CoV-2 infection or an uninfected control (not recorded which). The DNA sequence is TGCAGTGCTAGAGAGACCGGACAGGGGAATCAGCCCCAGCATTTT. This yields the protein CSARETGQGNQPQHF.